The source of this TCR beta chain is a study of spatial heterogeneity in lung cancer. This clonotype has more than one count but fewer than ten. Individually, TCR cDNA molecules were each labelled with a unique molecular identifier. TCRdb fed the 5' RACE reads into MiXCR, producing one record per CDR3 protein. The table records 35,000 to 55,000 distinct CDR3 sequences, 6.5% to 8.5% of them present only once. Indicated time point: sample taken at primary tumor resection. No cell sorting; template was whole RNA from tumor, lung tissue or PBMC. Trimming pared 4 bases from V and 1 base from J, leaving 11 bases between. CDR3 length equals 14 residues. In germline, CDR1 is SGHRS, CDR2 YFSETQ.

The chain joins TRBV5-1 to TRBJ2-5; D is undetermined. This TCR was recovered from a female donor with early-stage non-small cell lung cancer. Material: PBMCs, obtained at surgery. This CDR3 reads CASSPGSTQETQYF. The DNA for the CDR3 is TGCGCCAGCAGCCCTGGAAGTACCCAAGAGACCCAGTACTTC.